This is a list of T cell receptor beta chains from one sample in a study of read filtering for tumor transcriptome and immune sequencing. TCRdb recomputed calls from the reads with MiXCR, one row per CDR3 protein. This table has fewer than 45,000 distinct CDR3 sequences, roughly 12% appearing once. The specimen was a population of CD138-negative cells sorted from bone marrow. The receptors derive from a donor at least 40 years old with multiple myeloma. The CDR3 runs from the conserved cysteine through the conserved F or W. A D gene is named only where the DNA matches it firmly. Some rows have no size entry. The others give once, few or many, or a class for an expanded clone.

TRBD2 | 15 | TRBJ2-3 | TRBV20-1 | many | CSARDTAGGADTQYF | TGCAGTGCTAGAGATACGGCGGGAGGAGCGGATACGCAGTATTTT
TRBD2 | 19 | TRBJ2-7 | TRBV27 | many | CASSSRWRSSGRVSYEQYF | TGTGCCAGCAGTTCCCGTTGGAGGTCTAGCGGGAGGGTTAGCTACGAGCAGTACTTC
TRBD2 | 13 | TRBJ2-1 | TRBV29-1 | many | CSVDSYGLGQQFF | TGCAGCGTTGATAGCTACGGACTAGGACAACAGTTCTTC
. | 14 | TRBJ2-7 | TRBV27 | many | CASSFEGNPYEQYF | TGTGCCAGCAGCTTCGAGGGGAATCCCTACGAGCAGTACTTC
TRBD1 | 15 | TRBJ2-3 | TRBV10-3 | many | CAISDRQGSTDTQYF | TGTGCCATCAGTGACCGACAGGGGTCTACAGATACGCAGTATTTT
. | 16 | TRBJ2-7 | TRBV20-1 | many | CSAPPGGTVGRYEQYF | TGCAGTGCTCCCCCTGGGGGGACGGTGGGCCGGTACGAGCAGTACTTC
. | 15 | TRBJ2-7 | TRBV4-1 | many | CASSHHGRGVYEQYF | TGCGCCAGCAGCCACCATGGACGGGGAGTGTACGAGCAGTACTTC
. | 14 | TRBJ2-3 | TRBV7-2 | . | CASSQRTITDTQYF | TGTGCCAGCAGCCAAAGGACTATCACAGATACGCAGTATTTT
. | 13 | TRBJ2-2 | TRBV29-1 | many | CSVELGNTGELFF | TGCAGCGTTGAATTGGGAAACACCGGGGAGCTGTTTTTT
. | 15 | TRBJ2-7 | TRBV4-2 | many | CASSQENRQTYEQYF | TGTGCCAGCAGCCAGGAAAATAGACAGACCTACGAGCAGTACTTC
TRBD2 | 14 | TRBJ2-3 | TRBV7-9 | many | CASMGGESTDTQYF | TGTGCCAGCATGGGGGGGGAAAGCACAGATACGCAGTATTTT
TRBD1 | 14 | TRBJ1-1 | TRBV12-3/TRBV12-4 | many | CASSLQGAVAEAFF | TGTGCCAGCAGTTTACAGGGGGCGGTCGCTGAAGCTTTCTTT
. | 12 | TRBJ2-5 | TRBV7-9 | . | CASSATQETQYF | TGTGCCAGCAGCGCCACACAAGAGACCCAGTACTTC
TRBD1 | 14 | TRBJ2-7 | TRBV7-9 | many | CASSLGDRSYEQYF | TGTGCCAGCAGCTTAGGGGACAGGAGTTACGAGCAGTACTTC
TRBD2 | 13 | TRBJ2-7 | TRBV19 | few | CASSMGLVSEQYF | TGTGCCAGTAGTATGGGACTAGTCTCCGAGCAGTACTTC
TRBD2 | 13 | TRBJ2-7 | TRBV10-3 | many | CAVLKRGSYEQYF | TGTGCCGTACTAAAGCGGGGCTCCTACGAGCAGTACTTC
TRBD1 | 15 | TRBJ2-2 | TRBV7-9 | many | CASSGTGGSTGELFF | TGTGCCAGCAGCGGGACAGGGGGAAGTACCGGGGAGCTGTTTTTT
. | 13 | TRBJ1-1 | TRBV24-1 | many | CATSAQGGTEAFF | TGTGCCACCAGTGCACAGGGAGGGACTGAAGCTTTCTTT
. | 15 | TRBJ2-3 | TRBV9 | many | CASSVEGASTDTQYF | TGTGCCAGCAGCGTAGAAGGCGCTAGCACAGATACGCAGTATTTT
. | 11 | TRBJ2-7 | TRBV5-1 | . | CASSRSYEQYF | TGCGCCAGCAGCCGGTCCTACGAGCAGTACTTC
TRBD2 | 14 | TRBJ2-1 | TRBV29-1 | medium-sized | CSVEVGLAGRKRFF | TGCAGCGTTGAAGTTGGGCTAGCGGGTCGAAAGCGGTTCTTC
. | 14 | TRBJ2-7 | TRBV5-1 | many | CASSLGTYSYEQYF | TGCGCCAGCAGCTTGGGTACATATTCCTACGAGCAGTACTTC
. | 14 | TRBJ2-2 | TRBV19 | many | CASKLGGRTGELFF | TGTGCCAGTAAGCTCGGGGGTCGGACCGGGGAGCTGTTTTTT
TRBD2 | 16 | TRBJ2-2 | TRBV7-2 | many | CASSFLAGGNTGELFF | TGTGCCAGCAGCTTTCTAGCGGGAGGGAACACCGGGGAGCTGTTTTTT
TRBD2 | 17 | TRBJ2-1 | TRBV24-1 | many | CATSDPSGRGSYNEQFF | TGTGCCACCAGTGATCCTAGCGGGAGGGGGTCCTACAATGAGCAGTTCTTC
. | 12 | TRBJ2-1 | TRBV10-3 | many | CAISPRHNEQFF | TGTGCCATCAGCCCCCGCCACAATGAGCAGTTCTTC
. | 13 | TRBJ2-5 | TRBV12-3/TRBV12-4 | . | CASSPRTEETQYF | TGTGCCAGCAGTCCCCGGACAGAAGAGACCCAGTACTTC
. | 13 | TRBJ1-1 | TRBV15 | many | CATSTQGNTEAFF | TGTGCCACCAGCACACAGGGGAACACTGAAGCTTTCTTT
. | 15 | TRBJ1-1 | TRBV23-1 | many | CARVRTGISNTEAFF | TGCGCCAGGGTTCGAACAGGGATATCGAACACTGAAGCTTTCTTT
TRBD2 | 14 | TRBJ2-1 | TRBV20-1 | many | CSATSGRETDEQFF | TGCAGTGCTACTAGCGGGAGGGAAACGGATGAGCAGTTCTTC
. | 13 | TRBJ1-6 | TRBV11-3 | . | CASQTVLNSPLHF | TGTGCCAGCCAGACAGTACTTAATTCACCCCTCCACTTT
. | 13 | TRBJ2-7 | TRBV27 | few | CASSWSVSYEQYF | TGTGCCAGCAGTTGGAGCGTTAGCTACGAGCAGTACTTC
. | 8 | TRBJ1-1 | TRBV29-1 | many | CSVEEAFF | TGCAGCGTGGAGGAAGCTTTCTTT
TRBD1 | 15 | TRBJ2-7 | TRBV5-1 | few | CASSLTDRGLGEQYF | TGCGCCAGCAGCTTGACCGACAGGGGCCTCGGCGAGCAGTACTTC
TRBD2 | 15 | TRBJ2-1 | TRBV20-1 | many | CSARIGGSSYNEQFF | TGCAGTGCTAGAATCGGCGGGAGCTCCTACAATGAGCAGTTCTTC
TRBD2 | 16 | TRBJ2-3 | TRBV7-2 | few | CASSPSIAGHTDTQYF | TGTGCCAGCAGCCCCTCGATAGCGGGGCACACAGATACGCAGTATTTT
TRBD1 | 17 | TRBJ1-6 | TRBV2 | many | CASSGGPYRGYNSPLHF | TGTGCCAGCAGTGGAGGCCCTTACAGGGGCTATAATTCACCCCTCCACTTT
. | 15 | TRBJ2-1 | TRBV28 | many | CASSLPTGRNNEQFF | TGTGCCAGCAGCCTCCCCACGGGACGTAACAATGAGCAGTTCTTC
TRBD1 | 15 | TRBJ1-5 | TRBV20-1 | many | CSARGPGGRNQPQHF | TGCAGTGCTAGAGGGCCAGGGGGACGGAATCAGCCCCAGCATTTT
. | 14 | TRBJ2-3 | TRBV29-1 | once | CSVEGYPDTDTQYF | TGCAGCGTTGAGGGTTACCCCGACACAGATACGCAGTATTTT
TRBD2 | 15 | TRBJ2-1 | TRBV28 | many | CASSGPDAGGNEQFF | TGTGCCAGCAGTGGCCCCGACGCGGGAGGCAATGAGCAGTTCTTC
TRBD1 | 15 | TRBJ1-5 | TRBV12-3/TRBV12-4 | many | CASSLEGAGGQPQHF | TGTGCCAGCAGTTTGGAGGGGGCCGGGGGTCAGCCCCAGCATTTT
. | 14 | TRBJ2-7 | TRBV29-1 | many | CSAEGGRAGREQYF | TGCAGCGCCGAGGGCGGCAGGGCAGGGAGAGAGCAGTACTTC
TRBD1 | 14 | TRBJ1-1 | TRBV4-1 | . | CASSRDRGDPEAFF | TGCGCCAGCAGCCGGGACAGGGGGGACCCTGAAGCTTTCTTT
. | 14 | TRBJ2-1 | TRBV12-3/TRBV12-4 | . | CASSPTTTYNEQFF | TGTGCCAGCAGCCCAACGACCACCTACAATGAGCAGTTCTTC
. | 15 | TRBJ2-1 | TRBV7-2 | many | CASSPRGQRNNEQFF | TGTGCCAGCAGCCCCAGAGGACAGAGAAACAATGAGCAGTTCTTC
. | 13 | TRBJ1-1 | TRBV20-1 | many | CSGSGGLNTEAFF | TGCAGTGGATCCGGAGGACTGAACACTGAAGCTTTCTTT
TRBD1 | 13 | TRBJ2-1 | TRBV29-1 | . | CSVRDRVHNRQFF | TGCAGCGTTAGGGACAGGGTCCACAATCGGCAGTTCTTC
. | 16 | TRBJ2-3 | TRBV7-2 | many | CASSARLGSGPDTQYF | TGTGCCAGCAGCGCCAGACTGGGGAGCGGTCCAGATACGCAGTATTTT
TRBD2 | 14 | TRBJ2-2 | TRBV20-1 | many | CSADLAGGTGELFF | TGCAGTGCTGACCTAGCGGGAGGCACCGGGGAGCTGTTTTTT